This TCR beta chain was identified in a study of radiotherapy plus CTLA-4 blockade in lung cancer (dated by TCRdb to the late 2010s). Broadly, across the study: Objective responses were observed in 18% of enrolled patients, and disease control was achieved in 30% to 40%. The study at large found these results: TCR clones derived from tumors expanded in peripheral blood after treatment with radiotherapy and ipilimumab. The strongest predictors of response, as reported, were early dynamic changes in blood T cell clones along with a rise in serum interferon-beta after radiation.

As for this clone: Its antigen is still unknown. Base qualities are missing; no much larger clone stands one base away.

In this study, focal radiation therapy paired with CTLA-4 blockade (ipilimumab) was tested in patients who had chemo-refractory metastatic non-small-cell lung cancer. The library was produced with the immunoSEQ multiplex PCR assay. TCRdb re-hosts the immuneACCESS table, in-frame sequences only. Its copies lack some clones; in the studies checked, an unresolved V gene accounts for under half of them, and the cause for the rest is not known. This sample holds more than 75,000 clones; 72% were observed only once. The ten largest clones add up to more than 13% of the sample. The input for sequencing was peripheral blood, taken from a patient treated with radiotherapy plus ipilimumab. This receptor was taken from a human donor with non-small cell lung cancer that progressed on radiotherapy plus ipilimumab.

The bases are TGCGCCAGCAGTGAGCTTCAGTCGGGGGTTCCCTCCTACGAGCAGTACTTC. Translated, it reads CASSELQSGVPSYEQYF. The chain couples TRBV10-2 to TRBJ2-7, with a tentative D gene TRBD2 over 6 matching bases. The germline V gene provides CDR1 WSHSY and CDR2 SAAADI. Deletion took 2 bases off V and 0 bases off J, with a span of 17 bases between the germline ends. Spanning cysteine to phenylalanine, the CDR3 consists of 17 amino acids. Only the CDR3 part of the read is kept: 51 bases, read in frame from the first base.